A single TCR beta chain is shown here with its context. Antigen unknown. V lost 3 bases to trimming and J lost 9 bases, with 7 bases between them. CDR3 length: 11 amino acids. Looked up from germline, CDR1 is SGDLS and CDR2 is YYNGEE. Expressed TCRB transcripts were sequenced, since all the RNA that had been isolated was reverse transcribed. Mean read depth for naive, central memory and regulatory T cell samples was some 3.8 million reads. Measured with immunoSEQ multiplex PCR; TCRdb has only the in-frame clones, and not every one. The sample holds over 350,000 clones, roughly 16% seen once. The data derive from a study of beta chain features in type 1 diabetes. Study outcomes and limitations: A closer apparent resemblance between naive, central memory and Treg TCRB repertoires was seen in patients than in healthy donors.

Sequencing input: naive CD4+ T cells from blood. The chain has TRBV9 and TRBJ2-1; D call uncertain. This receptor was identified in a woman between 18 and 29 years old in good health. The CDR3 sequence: CASSGQFEQFF. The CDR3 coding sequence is TGTGCCAGCAGCGGGCAGTTTGAGCAGTTCTTC.